This TCR beta chain was retrieved from a study of cytomegalovirus exposure and HLA in healthy donors. Overall study findings and caveats: In vitro data verified a few CMV-associated chains as specific for CMV antigens. Subsequent analysis found a tendency for first-cohort TCR clusters to co-occur within the 120 or so validation repertoires.

Profiling relied on immunoSEQ multiplex PCR, and the TCRdb table lists in-frame clones only, not all of them. The sample lists around 200,000 clones; approximately 84% were seen once. As to this clone: Its specificity is not known.

V was cut by 5 bases and J by 5 bases, with 6 bases left in between. The CDR3 covers 12 residues. Germline CDR1 is SGHNT and CDR2 is YENEEA. The TCR comes from a young woman in good health and CMV-seropositive. Material: PBMCs. The chain employs TRBV11-3 and TRBJ2-2; unclear D gene. Here the CDR3 DNA reads TGTGCCAGCAGCCCGGAGACCGGGGAGCTGTTTTTT. Its protein product is CASSPETGELFF.